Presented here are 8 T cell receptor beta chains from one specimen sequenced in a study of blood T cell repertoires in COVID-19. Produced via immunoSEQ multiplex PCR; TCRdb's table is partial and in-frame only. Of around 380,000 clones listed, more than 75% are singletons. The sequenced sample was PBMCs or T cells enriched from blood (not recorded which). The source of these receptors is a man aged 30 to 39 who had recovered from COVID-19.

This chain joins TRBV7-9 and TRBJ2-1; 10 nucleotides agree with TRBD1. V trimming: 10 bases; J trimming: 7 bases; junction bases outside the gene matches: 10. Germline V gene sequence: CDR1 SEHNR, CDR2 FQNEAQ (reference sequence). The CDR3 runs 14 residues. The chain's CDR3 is CATETGTGENEQFF. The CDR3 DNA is TGTGCCACAGAGACCGGGACAGGGGAAAATGAGCAGTTCTTC.

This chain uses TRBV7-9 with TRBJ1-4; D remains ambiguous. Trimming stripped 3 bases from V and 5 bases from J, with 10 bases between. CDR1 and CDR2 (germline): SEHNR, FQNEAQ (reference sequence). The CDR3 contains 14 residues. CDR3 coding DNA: TGTGCCAGCAGCTTCGCACAGAGAAATGAAAAACTGTTTTTT. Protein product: CASSFAQRNEKLFF.

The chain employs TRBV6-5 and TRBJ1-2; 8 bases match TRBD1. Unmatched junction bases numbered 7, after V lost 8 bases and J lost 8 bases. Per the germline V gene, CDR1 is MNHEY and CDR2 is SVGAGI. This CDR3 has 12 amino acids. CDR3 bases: TGTGCCAGCTTTCAGGGGGCCTGGGGCTACACCTTC. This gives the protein CASFQGAWGYTF.

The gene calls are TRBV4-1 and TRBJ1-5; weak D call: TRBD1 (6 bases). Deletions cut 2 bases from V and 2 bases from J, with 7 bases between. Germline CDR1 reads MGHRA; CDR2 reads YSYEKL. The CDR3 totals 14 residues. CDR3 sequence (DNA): TGCGCCAGCAGCCAAAGGACAGGCAATCAGCCCCAGCATTTT. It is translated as CASSQRTGNQPQHF.

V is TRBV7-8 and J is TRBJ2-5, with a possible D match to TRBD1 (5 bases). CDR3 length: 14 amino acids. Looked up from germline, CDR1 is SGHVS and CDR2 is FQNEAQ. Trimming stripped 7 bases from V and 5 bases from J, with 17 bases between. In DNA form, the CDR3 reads TGTGCCAGCAATCAAGGGGTTAGCTTTGAGACCCAGTACTTC. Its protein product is CASNQGVSFETQYF.

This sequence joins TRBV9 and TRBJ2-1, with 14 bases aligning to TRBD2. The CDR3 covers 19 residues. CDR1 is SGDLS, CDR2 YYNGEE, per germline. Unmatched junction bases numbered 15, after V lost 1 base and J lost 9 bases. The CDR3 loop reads CASSVSIQTSGGAEVEQFF. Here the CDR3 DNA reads TGTGCCAGCAGCGTATCCATCCAGACTAGCGGGGGGGCCGAGGTTGAGCAGTTCTTC.

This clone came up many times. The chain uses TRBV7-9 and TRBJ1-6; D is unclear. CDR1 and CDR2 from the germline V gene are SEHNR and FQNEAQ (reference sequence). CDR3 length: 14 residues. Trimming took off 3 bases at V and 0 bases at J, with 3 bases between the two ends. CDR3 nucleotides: TGTGCCAGCAGCTTCGGCTCCTATAATTCACCCCTCCACTTT. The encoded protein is CASSFGSYNSPLHF.

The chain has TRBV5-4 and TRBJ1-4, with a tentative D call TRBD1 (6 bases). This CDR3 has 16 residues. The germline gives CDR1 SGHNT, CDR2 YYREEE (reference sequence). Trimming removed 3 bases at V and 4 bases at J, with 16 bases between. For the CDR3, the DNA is TGTGCCAGCAGCTCGGGAGGGGGTAGGAGTAATGAAAAACTGTTTTTT. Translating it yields CASSSGGGRSNEKLFF.